Detailed here is one TCR beta chain. What it binds is not known. The data originate from a study of cytomegalovirus exposure and HLA in healthy donors. Study-level background: There were several hundred genotyped donors. Of these, 75% to 85% fell in the genetic ancestry cluster associated with self-reported Caucasian donors. Study findings and constraints: Later on, a genetic analysis was performed. It linked a missense variant in DCLRE1C with V- and J-gene trimming of TCR beta. Presence/absence analysis assumed near-uniform sequencing depth across donors. At a 0.05 false discovery rate, a later analysis found approximately 15,000 TCR beta sequences to be associated with HLA alleles.

Primers included in the PCR were 60 Vbeta and 13 Jbeta primers. Repertoires were generated with immunoSEQ multiplex PCR, while TCRdb's copy carries only in-frame clones and drops some. The sample holds about 170,000 clones, over 60% seen once. Germline V lookup: CDR1 MNHEY, CDR2 SVGAGI. The CDR3 covers 15 residues. Trimming took 6 bases from V and 1 from J, leaving 15 bases between them. This receptor was taken from a girl under 18 in good health and CMV-seronegative. The chain recombines TRBV6-5 with TRBJ1-2, with D perhaps TRBD1 (5 bases). The sample taken for sequencing was PBMCs. CDR3 sequence: CASRLRDFLNYGYTF. As DNA, the CDR3 is TGTGCCAGCAGGCTCCGGGACTTCCTTAACTATGGCTACACCTTC.